This T cell receptor (beta chain) was found in a study of blood T cell repertoires in COVID-19. Study details: Specimens from acute and convalescent COVID-19 originated in the United States, Italy and Spain. The cDNA or gDNA used as material had been derived from T cells, B-cell-depleted T cells, or PBMCs.

Original handling: Scientists estimated how many nucleated cells there were by amplifying reference gene primers. The table came from immunoSEQ multiplex PCR; TCRdb's copy has only in-frame clones and leaves some out. V, J and clone size were drawn from that table, and D and trimming were deduced from the DNA. The sample has around 220,000 clones, roughly 80% seen once; the top ten hold 4% to 6%. CDR1 is SQVTM and CDR2 is ANQGSEA in the germline V gene. Trimming stripped 7 bases from V and 0 bases from J, with 10 bases between. This CDR3 contains 12 residues. The clonotype was recovered from an elderly woman with active or convalescent COVID-19. J is TRBJ2-7 and V is TRBV29-1; tentatively, D is TRBD1 (6 bases). Sample: peripheral blood. The CDR3: CSARTVSYEQYF. The CDR3, as DNA: TGCAGCGCCCGGACAGTCTCCTACGAGCAGTACTTC.